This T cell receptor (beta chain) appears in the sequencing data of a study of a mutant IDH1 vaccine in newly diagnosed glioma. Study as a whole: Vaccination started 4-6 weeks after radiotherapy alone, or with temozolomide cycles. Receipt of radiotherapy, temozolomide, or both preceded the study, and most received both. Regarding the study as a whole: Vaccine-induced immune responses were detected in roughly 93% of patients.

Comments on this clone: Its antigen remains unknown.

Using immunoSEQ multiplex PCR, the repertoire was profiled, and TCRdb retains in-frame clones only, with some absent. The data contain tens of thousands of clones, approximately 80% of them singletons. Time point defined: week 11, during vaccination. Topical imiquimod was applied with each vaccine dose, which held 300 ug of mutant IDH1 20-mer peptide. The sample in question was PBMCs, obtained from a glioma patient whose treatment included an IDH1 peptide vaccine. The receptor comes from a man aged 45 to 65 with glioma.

The CDR3 DNA sequence: TGTGCCAGCAGCTTCTGGGACAGGATTAATGAAAAACTGTTTTTT. As protein: CASSFWDRINEKLFF. V is TRBV7-9 and J is TRBJ1-4, with 8 bases matching TRBD1. The CDR3 totals 15 residues. The V and J ends lost 3 bases and 4 bases, in that order; junction bases with no gene match: 4. Germline CDR1 reads SEHNR; CDR2 reads FQNEAQ (reference sequence).